This T cell receptor beta chain was captured in a study of cytomegalovirus exposure and HLA in healthy donors. Study as a whole: Earlier findings included roughly 120 million unique TCR beta sequences obtained from approximately 170 million T cells. Study results and caveats: A later analysis revealed that TCR association rates differed between HLA loci, peaking at DRB1 and bottoming out at HLA-C. Later on, analysis showed that most CMV-associated TCR beta chains appeared to be HLA-restricted. In a later analysis, common viral pathogens appeared linked to several of the most significant clusters.

PCR amplification relied on 60 Vbeta primers (plus 13 Jbeta primers). Sequencing was performed with immunoSEQ multiplex PCR; in TCRdb, only in-frame clones are kept and a portion is missing. The sample has over 100,000 clones, over 65% seen once. Of note for this clone: The antigen is not known.

Sequencing was performed on PBMCs. This TCR was recovered from a young woman in good health and CMV-seronegative.

The CDR3 reads CASSQEVAGYGYTF. DNA of the CDR3: TGCGCCAGCAGCCAAGAGGTGGCAGGCTATGGCTACACCTTC. The gene calls are TRBV4-1 and TRBJ1-2; D uncertain. With 0 bases removed from V and 4 bases from J, the gap between germline ends came to 9 bases. The CDR3 spans 14 residues. Germline V CDR1 and CDR2: MGHRA, YSYEKL.